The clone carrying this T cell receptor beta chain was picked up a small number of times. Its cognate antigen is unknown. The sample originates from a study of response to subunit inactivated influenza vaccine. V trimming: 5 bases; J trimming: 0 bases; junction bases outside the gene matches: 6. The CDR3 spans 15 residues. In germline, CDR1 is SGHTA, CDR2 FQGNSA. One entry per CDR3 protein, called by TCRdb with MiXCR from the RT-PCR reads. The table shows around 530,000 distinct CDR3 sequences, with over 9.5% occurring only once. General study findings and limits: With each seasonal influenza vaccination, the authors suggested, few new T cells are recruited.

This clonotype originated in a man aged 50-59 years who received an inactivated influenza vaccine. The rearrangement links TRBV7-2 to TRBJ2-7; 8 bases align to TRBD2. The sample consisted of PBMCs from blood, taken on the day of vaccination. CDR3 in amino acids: CASSVLAARSYEQYF. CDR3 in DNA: TGTGCCAGCAGCGTACTAGCGGCCCGCTCCTACGAGCAGTACTTC.